This entry describes one T cell receptor beta chain. Antigen specificity is unknown. The germline gives CDR1 DFQATT, CDR2 SNEGSKA (reference sequence). This CDR3 region has 13 residues. These data come from a study of monozygotic twins with inflammatory bowel disease. Template switching appended UMIs that held a 6-nucleotide sample barcode. TCRalpha and TCRbeta cDNA underwent two nested PCRs of roughly 17 and 9 cycles. Reanalyzing the 5' RACE reads, TCRdb keeps one entry per CDR3 protein, without DNA. The sample has some 440,000 distinct CDR3 sequences. Study results and caveats: Telling different T cell subtypes apart from each other was not possible.

This receptor was taken from a human donor with ulcerative colitis or Crohn's disease, or a healthy co-twin of an affected twin (not recorded which). Input material: blood. The V and J genes are TRBV20-1 and TRBJ2-1; TCRdb's D gene call, TRBD2, goes unchecked for lack of DNA. CDR3 sequence reads: CSAESGPNNEQFF.